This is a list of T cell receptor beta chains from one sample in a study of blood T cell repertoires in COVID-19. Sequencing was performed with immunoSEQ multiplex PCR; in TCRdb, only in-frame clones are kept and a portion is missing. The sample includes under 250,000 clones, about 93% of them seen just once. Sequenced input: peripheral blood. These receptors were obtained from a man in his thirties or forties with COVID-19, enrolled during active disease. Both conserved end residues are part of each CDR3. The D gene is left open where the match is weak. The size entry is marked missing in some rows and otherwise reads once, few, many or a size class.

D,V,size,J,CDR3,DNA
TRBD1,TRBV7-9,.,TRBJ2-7,CASMGQGKYEQYF,TGTGCCAGCATGGGACAGGGGAAATACGAGCAGTACTTC
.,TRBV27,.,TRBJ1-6,CASSFASGPLHF,TGTGCCAGCAGTTTTGCGAGTGGACCCCTCCACTTT
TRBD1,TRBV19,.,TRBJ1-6,CASSITRTGSSYNSPLHF,TGTGCCAGTAGTATTACACGGACAGGGAGCTCCTATAATTCACCTCTCCACTTT
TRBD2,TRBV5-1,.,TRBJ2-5,CASNTRGGQQETQYF,TGCGCCAGCAATACACGCGGGGGGCAACAAGAGACCCAGTACTTC
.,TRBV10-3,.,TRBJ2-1,CAISEMAASYNEQFF,TGTGCCATCAGTGAGATGGCAGCGTCCTACAATGAGCAGTTCTTC
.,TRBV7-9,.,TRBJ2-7,CASSLGGTRRYEQYF,TGTGCCAGCAGCTTAGGAGGGACACGGCGATACGAGCAGTACTTC
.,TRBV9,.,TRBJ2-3,CASSAGSGLLGSDTQYF,TGTGCCAGCAGCGCGGGATCGGGACTCCTAGGGTCAGATACGCAGTATTTT
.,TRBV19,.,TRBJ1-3,CASSTDSYSGNTIYF,TGTGCCAGTAGTACCGACAGCTACTCTGGAAACACCATATATTTT
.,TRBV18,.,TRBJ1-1,CASLPAGEWTEAFF,TGTGCCAGCCTACCGGCAGGGGAATGGACTGAAGCTTTCTTT
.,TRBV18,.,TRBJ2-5,CASSPRGRETQYF,TGTGCCAGCTCACCACGGGGGAGGGAGACCCAGTACTTC
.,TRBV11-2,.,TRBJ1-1,CASSLDRLRGNTEAFF,TGTGCCAGCAGCTTAGATCGGCTGCGGGGGAACACTGAAGCTTTCTTT
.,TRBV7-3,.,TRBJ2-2,CASSSIRGAGELFF,TGTGCCAGCAGCTCAATCAGGGGAGCCGGGGAGCTGTTTTTT
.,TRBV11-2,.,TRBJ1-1,CASSTARQGTEAFF,TGTGCCAGCAGCACTGCTAGGCAGGGCACTGAAGCTTTCTTT
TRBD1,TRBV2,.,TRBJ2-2,CASRGTGGNTGELFF,TGTGCCAGCAGGGGGACAGGGGGCAACACCGGGGAGCTGTTTTTT
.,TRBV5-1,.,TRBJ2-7,CASSFDSSYEQYF,TGCGCCAGCAGCTTCGACTCCTCCTACGAGCAGTACTTC
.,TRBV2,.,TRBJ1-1,CASSEAGGDAEAFF,TGTGCCAGCAGTGAAGCTGGAGGGGATGCCGAAGCTTTCTTT
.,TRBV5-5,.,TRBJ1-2,CASSAESTGVSSYTF,TGTGCCAGCAGCGCAGAGTCGACCGGGGTAAGCAGCTACACCTTC
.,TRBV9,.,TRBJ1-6,CASSVGENSPLHF,TGTGCCAGCAGCGTAGGAGAGAATTCACCCCTCCACTTT
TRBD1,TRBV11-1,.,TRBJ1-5,CASSLGTGTNQPQHF,TGTGCCAGCAGCTTAGGGACAGGTACCAATCAGCCCCAGCATTTT
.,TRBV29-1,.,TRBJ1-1,CSVLRLGTEAFF,TGCAGCGTTCTGAGGTTAGGTACTGAAGCTTTCTTT
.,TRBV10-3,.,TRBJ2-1,CAISDEQSSYNEQFF,TGTGCCATCAGTGATGAACAGAGCTCCTACAATGAGCAGTTCTTC
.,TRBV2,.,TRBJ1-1,CASSGHSGTVNTEAFF,TGTGCCAGCAGCGGCCACAGCGGGACGGTGAACACTGAAGCTTTCTTT
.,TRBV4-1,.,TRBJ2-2,CASSQGSTGLGYTGELFF,TGCGCCAGCAGCCAAGGGTCCACAGGTCTCGGGTACACCGGGGAGCTGTTTTTT
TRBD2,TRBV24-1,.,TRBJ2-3,CATSDPTSGPGADTQYF,TGTGCCACCAGTGACCCCACTAGCGGCCCCGGAGCAGATACGCAGTATTTT
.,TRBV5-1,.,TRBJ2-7,CASATPSSYEQYF,TGCGCCAGCGCGACACCGAGCTCCTACGAGCAGTACTTC
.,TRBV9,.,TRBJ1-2,CASSPVDSSNGYTF,TGTGCCAGCAGCCCTGTAGACAGTTCTAATGGCTACACCTTC
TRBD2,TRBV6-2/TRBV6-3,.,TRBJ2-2,CASSQSGGPNTGELFF,TGTGCCAGCAGTCAAAGCGGGGGACCCAACACCGGGGAGCTGTTTTTT
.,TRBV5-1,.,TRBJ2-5,CASSSGRDKETQYF,TGCGCCAGCAGCTCCGGACGGGACAAAGAGACCCAGTACTTC
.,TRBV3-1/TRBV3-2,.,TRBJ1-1,CASSHAGTDTEAFF,TGTGCCAGCAGCCATGCGGGTACGGACACTGAAGCTTTCTTT
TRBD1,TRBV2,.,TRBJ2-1,CASRGGTGVYNEQFF,TGTGCCAGCAGAGGTGGGACAGGAGTTTACAATGAGCAGTTCTTC
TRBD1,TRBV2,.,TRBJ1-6,CASSEARGGGAAPLHF,TGTGCCAGCAGTGAAGCGCGAGGAGGGGGCGCGGCACCCCTCCACTTT
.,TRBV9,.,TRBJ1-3,CASSASTAAENTIYF,TGTGCCAGCAGCGCGAGTACAGCGGCCGAAAACACCATATATTTT
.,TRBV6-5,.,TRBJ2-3,CASSYSRARSSDTQYF,TGTGCCAGCAGTTACTCGAGGGCTAGGAGTTCAGATACGCAGTATTTT
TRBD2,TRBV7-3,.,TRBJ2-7,CASSLAPRGGGPYEQYF,TGTGCCAGCAGCTTAGCCCCGCGGGGCGGGGGGCCCTACGAGCAGTACTTC
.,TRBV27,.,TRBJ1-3,CASSPQGSGNTIYF,TGTGCCAGCAGTCCACAGGGCTCTGGAAACACCATATATTTT
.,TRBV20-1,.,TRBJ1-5,CSASLGANNQPQHF,TGCAGTGCTAGTTTGGGAGCCAACAATCAGCCCCAGCATTTT
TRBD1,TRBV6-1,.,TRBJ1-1,CASSERDRGPTEAFF,TGTGCCAGCAGTGAAAGGGACAGGGGGCCCACTGAAGCTTTCTTT
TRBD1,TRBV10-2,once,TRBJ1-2,CASSDQGQGYGGYTF,TGCGCCAGCAGTGACCAGGGACAGGGATATGGAGGCTACACCTTC
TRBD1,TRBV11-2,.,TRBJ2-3,CASSLGRTGVTDTQYF,TGTGCCAGCAGCTTAGGCAGGACAGGGGTCACAGATACGCAGTATTTT
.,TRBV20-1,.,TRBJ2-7,CSASLLGGIYEQYF,TGCAGTGCTAGTCTGCTAGGCGGCATCTACGAGCAGTACTTC
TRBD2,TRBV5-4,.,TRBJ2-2,CASSLAGGNTGELFF,TGTGCCAGCAGCTTGGCGGGGGGGAACACCGGGGAGCTGTTTTTT
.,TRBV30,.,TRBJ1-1,CAWRAQGMHAFF,TGTGCCTGGAGAGCTCAGGGGATGCACGCTTTCTTT
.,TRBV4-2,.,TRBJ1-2,CASSQDMRAAGYTF,TGTGCCAGCAGCCAAGATATGAGGGCGGCTGGCTACACCTTC
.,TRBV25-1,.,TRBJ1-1,CASRRQNTEAFF,TGTGCCAGCAGAAGACAGAACACTGAAGCTTTCTTT
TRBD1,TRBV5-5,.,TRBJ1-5,CASQGDLNQPQHF,TGTGCCAGCCAGGGGGATCTTAATCAGCCCCAGCATTTT
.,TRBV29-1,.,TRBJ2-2,CSVSTGGGELFF,TGCAGCGTTTCTACCGGGGGCGGGGAGCTGTTTTTT
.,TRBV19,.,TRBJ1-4,CASSSPASKLFF,TGTGCCAGTAGCTCCCCTGCTAGCAAACTGTTTTTT
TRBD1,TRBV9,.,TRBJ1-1,CASSVGPGGGNTEAFF,TGTGCCAGCAGCGTAGGACCAGGGGGCGGGAACACTGAAGCTTTCTTT
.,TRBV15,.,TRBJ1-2,CATSRVTANYGYTF,TGTGCCACCAGCAGGGTCACAGCTAACTATGGCTACACCTTC
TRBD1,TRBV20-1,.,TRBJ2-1,CSASSSGQGASEQFF,TGCAGTGCTAGTTCTTCGGGACAGGGGGCAAGTGAGCAGTTCTTC
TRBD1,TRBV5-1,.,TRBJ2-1,CASGGQGGKYNEQFF,TGCGCCAGCGGGGGACAGGGGGGCAAGTACAATGAGCAGTTCTTC
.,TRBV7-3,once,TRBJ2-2,CASSLISGSAGELFF,TGTGCCAGCAGCTTAATATCTGGGAGCGCCGGGGAGCTGTTTTTT
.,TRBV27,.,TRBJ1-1,CASSFARMNTEAFF,TGTGCCAGCAGTTTCGCTAGAATGAACACTGAAGCTTTCTTT
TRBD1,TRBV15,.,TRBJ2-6,CATSRDLGTGDYGANVLTF,TGTGCCACCAGCAGAGATCTAGGGACAGGGGATTATGGGGCCAACGTCCTGACTTTC
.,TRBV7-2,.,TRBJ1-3,CASSLAPLRSGNTIYF,TGTGCCAGCAGCTTAGCCCCACTGCGCTCTGGAAACACCATATATTTT
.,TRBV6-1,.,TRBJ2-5,CASSERRETQYF,TGTGCCAGCAGTGAGAGGCGAGAGACCCAGTACTTC
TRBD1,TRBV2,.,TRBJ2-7,CASSHGQAPQQYF,TGTGCCAGCAGTCACGGACAGGCCCCCCAGCAGTACTTC
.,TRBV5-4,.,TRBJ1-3,CASSQGLGNTIYF,TGTGCCAGCAGCCAGGGACTCGGAAACACCATATATTTT
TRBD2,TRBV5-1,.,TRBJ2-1,CASSFTSGGFNEQFF,TGCGCCAGCAGCTTCACAAGCGGGGGGTTCAATGAGCAGTTCTTC
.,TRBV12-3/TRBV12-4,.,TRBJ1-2,CASSLTVYGYTF,TGTGCCAGCAGTCTGACAGTCTATGGCTACACCTTC